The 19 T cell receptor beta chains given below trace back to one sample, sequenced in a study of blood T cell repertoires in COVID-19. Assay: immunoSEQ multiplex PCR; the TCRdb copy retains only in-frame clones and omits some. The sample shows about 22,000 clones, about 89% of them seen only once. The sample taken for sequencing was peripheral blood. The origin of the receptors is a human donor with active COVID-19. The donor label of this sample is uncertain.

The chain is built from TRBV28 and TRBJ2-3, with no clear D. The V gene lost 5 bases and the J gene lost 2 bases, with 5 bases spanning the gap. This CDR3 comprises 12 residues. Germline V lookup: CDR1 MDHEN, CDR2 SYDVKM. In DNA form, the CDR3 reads TGTGCCAGCAGTACAAACACAGATACGCAGTATTTT. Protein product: CASSTNTDTQYF.

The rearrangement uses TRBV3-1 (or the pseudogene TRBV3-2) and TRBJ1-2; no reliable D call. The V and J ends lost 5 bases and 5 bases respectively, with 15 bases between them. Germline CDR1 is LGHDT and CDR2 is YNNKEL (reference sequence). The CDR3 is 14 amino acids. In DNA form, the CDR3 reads TGTGCCAGCAGCACTAAAGGCGTCGTATATGGCTACACCTTC. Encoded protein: CASSTKGVVYGYTF.

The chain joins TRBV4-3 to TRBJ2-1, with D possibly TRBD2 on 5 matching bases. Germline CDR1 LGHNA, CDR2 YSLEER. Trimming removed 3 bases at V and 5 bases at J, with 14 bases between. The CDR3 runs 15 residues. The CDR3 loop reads CASSHPGSRNNEQFF. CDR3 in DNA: TGCGCCAGCAGCCACCCTGGGAGCCGCAACAATGAGCAGTTCTTC.

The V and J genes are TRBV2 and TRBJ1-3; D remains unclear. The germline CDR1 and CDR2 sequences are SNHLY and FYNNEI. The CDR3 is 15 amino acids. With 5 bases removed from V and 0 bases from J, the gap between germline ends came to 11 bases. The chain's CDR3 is CASSTDGLSGNTIYF. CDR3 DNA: TGTGCCAGCAGTACGGACGGACTCTCTGGAAACACCATATATTTT.

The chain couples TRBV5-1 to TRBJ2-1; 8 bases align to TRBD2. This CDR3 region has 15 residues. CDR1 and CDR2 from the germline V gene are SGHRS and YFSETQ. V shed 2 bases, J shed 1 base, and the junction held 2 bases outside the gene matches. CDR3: CASSFSGSSYNEQFF. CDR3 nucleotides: TGCGCCAGCAGCTTCAGCGGGAGTTCCTACAATGAGCAGTTCTTC.

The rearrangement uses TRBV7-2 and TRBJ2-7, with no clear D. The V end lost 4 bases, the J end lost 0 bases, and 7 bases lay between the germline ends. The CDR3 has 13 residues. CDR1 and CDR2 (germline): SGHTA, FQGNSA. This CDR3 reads CASSSGISYEQYF. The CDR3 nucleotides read TGTGCCAGCAGCTCAGGAATCTCCTACGAGCAGTACTTC.

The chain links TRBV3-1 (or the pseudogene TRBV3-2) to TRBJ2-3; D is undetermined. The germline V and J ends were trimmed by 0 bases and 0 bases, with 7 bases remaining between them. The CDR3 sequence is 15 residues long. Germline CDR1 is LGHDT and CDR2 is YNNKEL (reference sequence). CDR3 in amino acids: CASSQDYRSTDTQYF. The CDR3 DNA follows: TGTGCCAGCAGCCAAGATTATCGGAGCACAGATACGCAGTATTTT.

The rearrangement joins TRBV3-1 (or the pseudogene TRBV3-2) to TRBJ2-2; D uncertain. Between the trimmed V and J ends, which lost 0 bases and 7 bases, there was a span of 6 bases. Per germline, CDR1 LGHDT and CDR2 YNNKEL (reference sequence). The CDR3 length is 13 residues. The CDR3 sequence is CASSQDPVGELFF. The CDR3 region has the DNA TGTGCCAGCAGCCAAGATCCGGTCGGGGAGCTGTTTTTT.

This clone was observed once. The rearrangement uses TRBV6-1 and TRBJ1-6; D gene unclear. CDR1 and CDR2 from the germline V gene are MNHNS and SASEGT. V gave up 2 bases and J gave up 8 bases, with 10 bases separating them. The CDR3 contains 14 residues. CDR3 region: CASSENSWYSPLHF. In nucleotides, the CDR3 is TGTGCCAGCAGTGAAAACAGTTGGTATTCACCCCTCCACTTT.

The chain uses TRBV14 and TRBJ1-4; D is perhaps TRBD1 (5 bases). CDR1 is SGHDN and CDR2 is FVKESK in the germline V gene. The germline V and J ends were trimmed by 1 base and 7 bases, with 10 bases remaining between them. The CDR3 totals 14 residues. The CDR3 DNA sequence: TGTGCCAGCAGCCAAGGTGGGGCTGGTGAAAAACTGTTTTTT. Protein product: CASSQGGAGEKLFF. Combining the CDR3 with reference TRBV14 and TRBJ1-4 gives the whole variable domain EAGVTQFPSHSVIEKGQTVTLRCDPISGHDNLYWYRRVMGKEIKFLLHFVKESKQDESGMPNNRFLAERTGGTYSTLKVQPAELEDSGVYFCASSQGGAGEKLFFGSGTQLSVL.

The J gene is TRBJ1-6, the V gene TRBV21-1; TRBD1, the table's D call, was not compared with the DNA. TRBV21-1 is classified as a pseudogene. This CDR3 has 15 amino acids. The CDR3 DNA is TGTGCCAGCAGCAAGCAATGGCAGGGGAATTCACCCCTCCACTTT. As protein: CASSKQWQGNSPLHF.

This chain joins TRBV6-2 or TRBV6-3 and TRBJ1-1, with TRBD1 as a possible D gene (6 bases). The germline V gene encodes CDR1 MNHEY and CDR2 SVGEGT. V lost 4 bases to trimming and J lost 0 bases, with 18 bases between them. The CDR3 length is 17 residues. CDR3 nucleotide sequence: TGTGCCAGCAGTTTCCCAGTGACAGGCCCGGTGAACACTGAAGCTTTCTTT. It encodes CASSFPVTGPVNTEAFF.

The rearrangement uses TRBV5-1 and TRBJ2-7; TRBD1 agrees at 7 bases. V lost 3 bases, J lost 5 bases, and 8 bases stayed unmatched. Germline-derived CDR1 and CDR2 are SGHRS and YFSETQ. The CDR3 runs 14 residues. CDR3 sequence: CASSSRGTEDEQYF. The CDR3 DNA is TGCGCCAGCAGCTCGAGGGGGACAGAGGACGAGCAGTACTTC.

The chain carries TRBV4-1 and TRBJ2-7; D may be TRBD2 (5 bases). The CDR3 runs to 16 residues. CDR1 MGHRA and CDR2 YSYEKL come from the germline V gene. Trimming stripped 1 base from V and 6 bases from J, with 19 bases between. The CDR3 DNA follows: TGCGCCAGCAGCCAAGGAGTGGCGGGCTCCCCCTTCGAGCAGTACTTC. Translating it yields CASSQGVAGSPFEQYF.

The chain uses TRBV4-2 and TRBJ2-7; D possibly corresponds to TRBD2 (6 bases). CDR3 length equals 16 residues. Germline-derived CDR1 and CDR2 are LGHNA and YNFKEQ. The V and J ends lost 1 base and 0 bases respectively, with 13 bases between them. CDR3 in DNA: TGTGCCAGCAGCCAAGCCTCCGGGGGTAACTCCTACGAGCAGTACTTC. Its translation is CASSQASGGNSYEQYF.

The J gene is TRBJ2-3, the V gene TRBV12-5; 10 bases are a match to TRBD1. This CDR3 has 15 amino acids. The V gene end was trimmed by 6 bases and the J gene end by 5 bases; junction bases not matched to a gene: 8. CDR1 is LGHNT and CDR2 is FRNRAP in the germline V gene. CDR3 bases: TGTGCTAGTGGCGAGGGACAGGGGACGAGAGATACGCAGTATTTT. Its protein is CASGEGQGTRDTQYF.

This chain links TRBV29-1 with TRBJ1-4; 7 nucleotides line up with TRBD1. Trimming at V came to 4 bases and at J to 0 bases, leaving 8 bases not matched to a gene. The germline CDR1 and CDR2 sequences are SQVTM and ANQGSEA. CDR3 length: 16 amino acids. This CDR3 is CSVAPGTDATNEKLFF. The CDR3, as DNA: TGCAGCGTTGCCCCCGGGACAGACGCAACTAATGAAAAACTGTTTTTT.

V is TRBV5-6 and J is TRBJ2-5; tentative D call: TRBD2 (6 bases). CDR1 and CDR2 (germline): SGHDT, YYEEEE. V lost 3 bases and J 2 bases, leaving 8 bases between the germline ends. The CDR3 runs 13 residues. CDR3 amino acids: CASSWGEQETQYF. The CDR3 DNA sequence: TGTGCCAGCAGCTGGGGGGAGCAAGAGACCCAGTACTTC.

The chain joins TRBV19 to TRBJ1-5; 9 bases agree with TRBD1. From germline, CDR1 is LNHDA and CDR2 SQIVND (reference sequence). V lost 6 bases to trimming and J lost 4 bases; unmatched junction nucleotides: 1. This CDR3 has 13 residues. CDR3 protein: CASSGTGNQPQHF. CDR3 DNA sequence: TGTGCCAGTAGCGGGACAGGGAATCAGCCCCAGCATTTT.